Presented here are 11 T cell receptor beta chains from one specimen sequenced in a study of cytomegalovirus exposure and HLA in healthy donors. PCR primers comprised 60 Vbeta and 13 Jbeta primers. Here immunoSEQ multiplex PCR was the method, and the copy in TCRdb shows in-frame clones only, minus some. The repertoire has around 140,000 clones, over 75% of them found once; the top ten carry more than 2.5%. Material: PBMCs. Source of these receptors: a male donor in good health and CMV-seronegative.

The chain recombines TRBV5-1 with TRBJ1-4, with D hard to call. This CDR3 spans 14 amino acids. Germline lookup yields CDR1 SGHRS and CDR2 YFSETQ. V was clipped by 2 bases and J by 7 bases, with 12 bases between them. The DNA of the CDR3 is TGCGCCAGCAGCTTCGGGTCACGGGGTGAAAAACTGTTTTTT. This codes for CASSFGSRGEKLFF. Looking up the rest from reference TRBV5-1 and TRBJ1-4 gives the full variable domain: KAGVTQTPRYLIKTRGQQVTLSCSPISGHRSVSWYQQTPGQGLQFLFEYFSETQRNKGNFPGRFSGRQFSNSRSEMNVSTLELGDSALYLCASSFGSRGEKLFFGSGTQLSVL.

This clone has just one count. The chain recombines TRBV27 with TRBJ2-5; D is possibly TRBD2 (5 bases). Germline loops: CDR1 MNHEY, CDR2 SMNVEV (reference sequence). Trimming removed 3 bases at V and 1 base at J, with 9 bases between. This CDR3 comprises 14 residues. The CDR3 loop is CASSFYGIQETQYF. The CDR3 DNA reads as TGTGCCAGCAGTTTCTACGGGATCCAAGAGACCCAGTACTTC.

This clone was recorded once. V and J are TRBV10-1 and TRBJ2-1, with D possibly TRBD1 on 7 matching bases. CDR3 length equals 15 residues. V lost 6 bases and J 2 bases, leaving 14 bases between the germline ends. Germline V gives CDR1 WNHNN, CDR2 SYGVQD (reference sequence). The DNA of the CDR3 is TGCGCCAGCAGCCCCGGAGGGGGCCCCTACAATGAGCAGTTCTTC. The encoded protein is CASSPGGGPYNEQFF.

The chain employs TRBV7-9 and TRBJ2-2, with 7 bases identical to TRBD2. V lost 4 bases, J lost 6 bases, and 8 bases stayed unmatched. The CDR3 is made up of 15 amino acids. The germline CDR1 and CDR2 sequences are SEHNR and FQNEAQ (reference sequence). The DNA of the CDR3 is TGTGCCAGCAGCTCTTGGGGGGGATTGGCCGGGGAGCTGTTTTTT. It yields the protein CASSSWGGLAGELFF.

This clone was seen a single time. The V and J genes are TRBV7-3 and TRBJ2-7; TRBD1 aligns across 8 bases. Trimming took 5 bases from V and 6 from J; bases not matched to a gene: 12. The CDR3 has 15 amino acids. Germline V CDR1 and CDR2: SGHTA, FQGTGA. The CDR3 coding sequence is TGTGCCAGCAGCCTCCTCGGACAGGGAGGAAGCGAGCAGTACTTC. Protein: CASSLLGQGGSEQYF. The full variable domain, completed using reference TRBV7-3 and TRBJ2-7, is GAGVSQTPSNKVTEKGKYVELRCDPISGHTALYWYRQSLGQGPEFLIYFQGTGAADDSGLPNDRFFAVRPEGSVSTLKIQRTERGDSAVYLCASSLLGQGGSEQYFGPGTRLTVT.

The chain couples TRBV7-9 to TRBJ2-1; 7 nucleotides match TRBD2. The CDR3 loop spans 15 amino acids. The V segment lost 2 bases and the J segment 0 bases; nucleotides outside the gene matches: 1. Looked up from germline, CDR1 is SEHNR and CDR2 is FQNEAQ (reference sequence). The CDR3 DNA is TGTGCCAGCAGCTTACGCGGGAGCTCCTACAATGAGCAGTTCTTC. The encoded protein is CASSLRGSSYNEQFF.

This rearrangement joins TRBV10-3 to TRBJ2-3; TRBD2 matches at 7 bases. The CDR3 is 13 amino acids. CDR1 is ENHRY and CDR2 is SYGVKD in the germline V gene. Trimming removed 10 bases from V and 1 base from J; junction bases left unmatched: 5. This CDR3 is CATGTTGTDTQYF. DNA of the CDR3: TGTGCCACCGGGACTACCGGCACAGATACGCAGTATTTT.

With regard to this clone: The junction departs from the called germline gene at one end, perhaps through a read error. The chain couples TRBV7-3 to TRBJ2-5; possible D gene TRBD1, 5 bases. CDR1 is SGHTA, CDR2 FQGTGA, per germline. The CDR3 spans 14 residues. CDR3 nucleotides: TGTGCTAGCAGGAGCCTTCAGGGCCAAGAGACCCAGTACTTC. Encoded protein: CASRSLQGQETQYF. Supplemented by reference TRBV7-3 and TRBJ2-5, the full variable domain reads GAGVSQTPSNKVTEKGKYVELRCDPISGHTALYWYRQSLGQGPEFLIYFQGTGAADDSGLPNDRFFAVRPEGSVSTLKIQRTERGDSAVYLCASRSLQGQETQYFGPGTRLLVL.

This clone was seen only once. The chain carries TRBV5-8 and TRBJ1-2; 7 bases are shared with TRBD1. CDR3 length: 11 residues. The germline V gene encodes CDR1 SGHTS and CDR2 YDEGEE. With 5 bases clipped from V and 11 bases from J, the junction kept 6 bases outside the gene matches. The CDR3 sequence: CASSSYRGYTF. The CDR3 region has the DNA TGTGCCAGCAGTTCTTACAGGGGATACACCTTC. The complete variable domain, with remaining parts taken from reference TRBV5-8 and TRBJ1-2, reads EAGVTQSPTHLIKTRGQQATLRCSPISGHTSVYWYQQALGLGLQFLLWYDEGEERNRGNFPPRFSGRQFPNYSSELNVNALELEDSALYLCASSSYRGYTFGSGTRLTVV.

The V gene is TRBV6-5, the J gene TRBJ2-1; TRBD2 might be the D (5 bases). The CDR3 totals 13 residues. Germline V lookup: CDR1 MNHEY, CDR2 SVGAGI. V lost 6 bases, J lost 9 bases, and 15 bases lay in between. CDR3 bases: TGTGCCAGCAGCCCCAACGGGATGGTTGAGCAGTTCTTC. Amino acids: CASSPNGMVEQFF.

The chain couples TRBV28 to TRBJ2-7, with unresolved D. V lost 4 bases and J lost 3, with 16 bases in between. The germline V gene encodes CDR1 MDHEN and CDR2 SYDVKM. This CDR3 comprises 15 residues. In DNA form, the CDR3 reads TGTGCCAGCAGTTCCTCTTCAACAAACCTCTACGAGCAGTACTTC. Protein sequence: CASSSSSTNLYEQYF. Full variable domain (remainder filled in from reference TRBV28 and TRBJ2-7): DVKVTQSSRYLVKRTGEKVFLECVQDMDHENMFWYRQDPGLGLRLIYFSYDVKMKEKGDIPEGYSVSREKKERFSLILESASTNQTSMYLCASSSSSTNLYEQYFGPGTRLTVT.